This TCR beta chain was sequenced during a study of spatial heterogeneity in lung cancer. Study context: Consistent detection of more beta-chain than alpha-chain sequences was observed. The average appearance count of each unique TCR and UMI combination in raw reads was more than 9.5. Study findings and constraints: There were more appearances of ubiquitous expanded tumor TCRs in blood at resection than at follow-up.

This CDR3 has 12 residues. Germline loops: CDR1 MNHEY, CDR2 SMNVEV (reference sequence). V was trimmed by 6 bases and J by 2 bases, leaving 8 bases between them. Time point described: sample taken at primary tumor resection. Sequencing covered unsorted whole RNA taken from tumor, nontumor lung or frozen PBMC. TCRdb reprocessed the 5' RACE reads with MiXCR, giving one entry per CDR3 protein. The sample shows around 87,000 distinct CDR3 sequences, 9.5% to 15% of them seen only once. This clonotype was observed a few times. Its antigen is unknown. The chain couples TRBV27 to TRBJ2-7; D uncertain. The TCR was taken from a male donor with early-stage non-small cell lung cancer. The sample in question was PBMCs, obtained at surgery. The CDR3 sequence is CASRSQAYEQYF. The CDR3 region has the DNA TGTGCCAGCAGAAGTCAGGCCTACGAGCAGTACTTC.